This T cell receptor (beta chain) is drawn from a study of cytomegalovirus exposure and HLA in healthy donors. V shed 5 bases, J shed 5 bases, and the junction held 4 bases outside the gene matches. The CDR3 totals 14 residues. Germline V gene lookup returns CDR1 SGHAT and CDR2 FQNNGV. With 60 Vbeta and 13 Jbeta primers, the PCR was carried out. Data came from immunoSEQ multiplex PCR; TCRdb stores just in-frame clones and leaves some out. Among about 120,000 clones listed, more than 60% were seen once. Notes on this clone: Antigen specificity is unknown.

Points from the study as a whole: Rare sequences made up most TCRs, while some public TCRs were found in many donors. About 87% or about 30% of the time was how often most TCR beta V segments were productive, according to an earlier analysis. Later on, a genetic analysis was performed. It linked a missense variant in DCLRE1C with V- and J-gene trimming of TCR beta.

Sequenced: PBMCs. This chain joins TRBV11-2 and TRBJ2-2; 8 bases fit TRBD2. This receptor was taken from a man aged 18 to 30 in good health and CMV-seronegative. The CDR3, as DNA: TGTGCCAGCAGCGGACTAGCCGCGACCGGGGAGCTGTTTTTT. The encoded protein is CASSGLAATGELFF.